Listed below are T cell receptor beta chains from one sample, sequenced in a study of blood T cell repertoires in COVID-19. Sequencing was performed with immunoSEQ multiplex PCR; in TCRdb, only in-frame clones are kept and a portion is missing. Of around 300,000 clones in the sample, roughly 85% are singletons; the top ten hold approximately 7.5%. The sample taken for sequencing was peripheral blood. The receptors shown here come from a human donor in a cohort sampled during active COVID-19. Each CDR3 is given with its conserved first and last residue. D genes are given only for firm matches. The size field is filled for only some rows; it gives once, few, many or a size class.

v_call: TRBV11-3; d_call: NA; clone_size: NA; j_call: TRBJ2-5; cdr3_aa: CASSFGQQETQYF; cdr3_nt: TGTGCCAGCAGCTTTGGACAGCAAGAGACCCAGTACTTC
v_call: TRBV2; d_call: TRBD2; clone_size: once; j_call: TRBJ2-7; cdr3_aa: CASSQRGGIYEQYF; cdr3_nt: TGTGCCAGCAGCCAGCGGGGGGGCATATACGAGCAGTACTTC
v_call: TRBV6-5; d_call: NA; clone_size: NA; j_call: TRBJ2-4; cdr3_aa: CASSYSIGDGGNIQYF; cdr3_nt: TGTGCCAGCAGTTACTCGATCGGGGATGGAGGAAACATTCAGTACTTC
v_call: TRBV18; d_call: NA; clone_size: NA; j_call: TRBJ1-3; cdr3_aa: CASSPPPSSGNTIYF; cdr3_nt: TGTGCCAGCTCACCACCACCGAGCTCTGGAAACACCATATATTTT
v_call: TRBV30; d_call: TRBD1; clone_size: NA; j_call: TRBJ1-1; cdr3_aa: CAWSSGQGTEAFF; cdr3_nt: TGTGCCTGGAGTTCGGGACAGGGGACTGAAGCTTTCTTT
v_call: TRBV3-1/TRBV3-2; d_call: TRBD1; clone_size: NA; j_call: TRBJ1-2; cdr3_aa: CASSSPGTGIGGYTF; cdr3_nt: TGTGCCAGCAGCAGTCCCGGGACAGGGATTGGCGGCTACACCTTC
v_call: TRBV6-6; d_call: TRBD1; clone_size: NA; j_call: TRBJ2-7; cdr3_aa: CASSPGQGFYEQYF; cdr3_nt: TGTGCCAGCAGTCCGGGACAGGGCTTCTACGAGCAGTACTTC
v_call: TRBV27; d_call: NA; clone_size: NA; j_call: TRBJ2-6; cdr3_aa: CASTFGAPGANVLTF; cdr3_nt: TGTGCCAGCACTTTTGGGGCACCTGGGGCCAACGTCCTGACTTTC
v_call: TRBV12-3/TRBV12-4; d_call: TRBD1; clone_size: NA; j_call: TRBJ2-7; cdr3_aa: CASSGTGSYEQYF; cdr3_nt: TGTGCCAGCAGCGGGACAGGGTCCTACGAGCAGTACTTC
v_call: TRBV4-2; d_call: NA; clone_size: NA; j_call: TRBJ2-1; cdr3_aa: CASSRGTYGDEFF; cdr3_nt: TGTGCCAGCAGCCGCGGAACGTACGGGGATGAGTTCTTC
v_call: TRBV9; d_call: NA; clone_size: NA; j_call: TRBJ1-2; cdr3_aa: CASSLFNYGYTF; cdr3_nt: TGTGCCAGCAGCCTCTTCAACTATGGCTACACCTTC
v_call: TRBV7-9; d_call: NA; clone_size: NA; j_call: TRBJ1-2; cdr3_aa: CASSRGLVYGYTF; cdr3_nt: TGTGCCAGCAGCCGGGGACTCGTTTATGGCTACACCTTC
v_call: TRBV27; d_call: TRBD1; clone_size: NA; j_call: TRBJ1-5; cdr3_aa: CASSLKGQGAGRQPQHF; cdr3_nt: TGTGCCAGCAGTTTAAAAGGACAGGGGGCTGGAAGGCAGCCCCAGCATTTT
v_call: TRBV2; d_call: TRBD1; clone_size: NA; j_call: TRBJ2-7; cdr3_aa: CASTTLRDSSYEQYF; cdr3_nt: TGTGCCAGCACCACCCTCCGGGACAGCTCCTACGAGCAGTACTTC
v_call: TRBV11-2; d_call: TRBD1; clone_size: NA; j_call: TRBJ2-7; cdr3_aa: CASRFRSGQGTYEQYF; cdr3_nt: TGTGCCAGCAGATTCCGAAGTGGACAGGGGACCTACGAGCAGTACTTC
v_call: TRBV5-1; d_call: TRBD2; clone_size: NA; j_call: TRBJ2-1; cdr3_aa: CASSLGLALWNEQFF; cdr3_nt: TGCGCCAGCAGCTTAGGACTAGCGCTTTGGAATGAGCAGTTCTTC
v_call: TRBV7-8; d_call: NA; clone_size: NA; j_call: TRBJ1-1; cdr3_aa: CASSFRDQNTEAFF; cdr3_nt: TGTGCCAGCAGCTTTCGGGATCAGAACACTGAAGCTTTCTTT
v_call: TRBV20-1; d_call: TRBD1; clone_size: NA; j_call: TRBJ1-2; cdr3_aa: CSAYTGDGYTF; cdr3_nt: TGCAGTGCTTATACAGGGGATGGCTACACCTTC
v_call: TRBV5-4; d_call: TRBD1; clone_size: NA; j_call: TRBJ1-2; cdr3_aa: CASSLGQGISYGYTF; cdr3_nt: TGTGCCAGCAGCCTGGGACAGGGGATATCCTATGGCTACACCTTC
v_call: TRBV29-1; d_call: NA; clone_size: NA; j_call: TRBJ2-7; cdr3_aa: CSVEGDYEQYF; cdr3_nt: TGCAGCGTAGAGGGGGACTACGAGCAGTACTTC
v_call: TRBV10-2; d_call: TRBD1; clone_size: few; j_call: TRBJ2-5; cdr3_aa: CATSGQPQETQYF; cdr3_nt: TGCGCCACCTCGGGACAGCCTCAGGAGACCCAGTACTTC
v_call: TRBV28; d_call: NA; clone_size: NA; j_call: TRBJ2-7; cdr3_aa: CASSLGVPEQYF; cdr3_nt: TGTGCCAGCAGCCTCGGGGTTCCCGAGCAGTACTTC
v_call: TRBV18; d_call: TRBD1; clone_size: NA; j_call: TRBJ1-3; cdr3_aa: CASSLSEGATGNTIYF; cdr3_nt: TGTGCCAGCTCACTTTCTGAGGGGGCGACGGGAAACACCATATATTTT
v_call: TRBV27; d_call: TRBD2; clone_size: NA; j_call: TRBJ2-3; cdr3_aa: CASSLIAGGRDTQYF; cdr3_nt: TGTGCCAGCAGTTTAATAGCGGGGGGACGTGATACGCAGTATTTT
v_call: TRBV15; d_call: TRBD2; clone_size: NA; j_call: TRBJ2-5; cdr3_aa: CATSRDTTPTSGGGNF; cdr3_nt: TGTGCCACCAGCAGAGATACCACCCCGACTAGCGGGGGGGGAAACTTC
v_call: TRBV19; d_call: TRBD1; clone_size: NA; j_call: TRBJ2-3; cdr3_aa: CASSTLTGADTQYF; cdr3_nt: TGTGCCAGTAGTACGCTTACAGGGGCAGATACGCAGTATTTT
v_call: TRBV2; d_call: NA; clone_size: NA; j_call: TRBJ2-5; cdr3_aa: CARSIAESQETQYF; cdr3_nt: TGTGCCAGATCTATAGCGGAATCACAAGAGACCCAGTACTTC
v_call: TRBV12-3/TRBV12-4; d_call: NA; clone_size: few; j_call: TRBJ1-5; cdr3_aa: CASTRGPYQPQHF; cdr3_nt: TGTGCCAGCACCAGGGGACCTTATCAGCCCCAGCATTTT
v_call: TRBV5-1; d_call: TRBD1; clone_size: NA; j_call: TRBJ2-1; cdr3_aa: CASSSRDSAYNEQFF; cdr3_nt: TGCGCCAGCAGCAGCCGGGACAGTGCCTACAATGAGCAGTTCTTC
v_call: TRBV5-1; d_call: TRBD1; clone_size: few; j_call: TRBJ2-7; cdr3_aa: CASSFSGQAFYEQYF; cdr3_nt: TGCGCCAGCAGCTTTTCCGGACAGGCTTTCTACGAGCAGTACTTC
v_call: TRBV5-1; d_call: NA; clone_size: few; j_call: TRBJ1-2; cdr3_aa: CASSFGEAANYGYTF; cdr3_nt: TGCGCCAGCAGCTTTGGGGAGGCCGCTAACTATGGCTACACCTTC
v_call: TRBV18; d_call: NA; clone_size: once; j_call: TRBJ1-2; cdr3_aa: CASSTRVGQTETNYGYTF; cdr3_nt: TGTGCCAGCTCTACCAGGGTCGGGCAAACTGAGACTAACTATGGCTACACCTTC
v_call: TRBV7-9; d_call: NA; clone_size: NA; j_call: TRBJ1-2; cdr3_aa: CASSPAGVNYGYTF; cdr3_nt: TGTGCCAGCAGCCCCGCGGGGGTTAACTATGGCTACACCTTC
v_call: TRBV13; d_call: TRBD2; clone_size: NA; j_call: TRBJ2-1; cdr3_aa: CASRGGLAGGTYNEQFF; cdr3_nt: TGTGCCAGCAGGGGTGGACTAGCGGGGGGTACCTACAATGAGCAGTTCTTC
v_call: TRBV19; d_call: TRBD2; clone_size: NA; j_call: TRBJ2-2; cdr3_aa: CASSPRGGAGTGELFF; cdr3_nt: TGTGCCAGTAGTCCCCGCGGGGGGGCGGGCACCGGGGAGCTGTTTTTT
v_call: TRBV18; d_call: TRBD2; clone_size: NA; j_call: TRBJ2-1; cdr3_aa: CASSPGTSGGGEQFF; cdr3_nt: TGTGCCAGCTCACCCGGGACTAGCGGGGGAGGTGAGCAGTTCTTC
v_call: TRBV7-2; d_call: NA; clone_size: NA; j_call: TRBJ1-4; cdr3_aa: CASSLVNSNEKLFF; cdr3_nt: TGTGCCAGCAGCTTAGTAAACTCTAATGAAAAACTGTTTTTT
v_call: TRBV7-3; d_call: TRBD1; clone_size: few; j_call: TRBJ1-2; cdr3_aa: CASSGTGGIGYTF; cdr3_nt: TGTGCCAGCAGCGGTACAGGGGGGATAGGCTACACCTTC
v_call: TRBV5-1; d_call: TRBD1; clone_size: few; j_call: TRBJ2-7; cdr3_aa: CASSAGTGTYEQYF; cdr3_nt: TGCGCCAGCAGCGCTGGGACAGGGACCTACGAGCAGTACTTC
v_call: TRBV10-3; d_call: NA; clone_size: NA; j_call: TRBJ2-3; cdr3_aa: CAIGGLATDTQYF; cdr3_nt: TGTGCCATCGGGGGCCTAGCCACAGATACGCAGTATTTT
v_call: TRBV19; d_call: NA; clone_size: NA; j_call: TRBJ1-1; cdr3_aa: CASSARAGMNTEAFF; cdr3_nt: TGTGCCAGTAGTGCCCGTGCGGGAATGAACACTGAAGCTTTCTTT
v_call: TRBV12-5; d_call: TRBD1; clone_size: NA; j_call: TRBJ1-1; cdr3_aa: CASGLVGTGDTEAFF; cdr3_nt: TGTGCTAGTGGTTTGGTTGGGACAGGGGACACTGAAGCTTTCTTT
v_call: TRBV14; d_call: NA; clone_size: NA; j_call: TRBJ1-2; cdr3_aa: CASSQDWSGESGYTF; cdr3_nt: TGTGCCAGCAGCCAAGATTGGTCGGGGGAGAGCGGCTACACCTTC
v_call: TRBV19; d_call: NA; clone_size: NA; j_call: TRBJ1-3; cdr3_aa: CASSIPAANSGNTIYF; cdr3_nt: TGTGCCAGTAGTATCCCAGCGGCTAACTCTGGAAACACCATATATTTT
v_call: TRBV18; d_call: NA; clone_size: NA; j_call: TRBJ1-2; cdr3_aa: CASSPAGINYGYTF; cdr3_nt: TGTGCCAGCTCACCGGCAGGAATTAACTATGGCTACACCTTC
v_call: TRBV27; d_call: NA; clone_size: NA; j_call: TRBJ1-2; cdr3_aa: CASSSRPQGLGYGYTF; cdr3_nt: TGTGCCAGCAGTTCGCGACCACAGGGTCTGGGCTATGGCTACACCTTC
v_call: TRBV10-2; d_call: TRBD1; clone_size: NA; j_call: TRBJ1-3; cdr3_aa: CASTWTGGSSGNTIYF; cdr3_nt: TGCGCCAGCACCTGGACAGGGGGCTCCTCTGGAAACACCATATATTTT
v_call: TRBV10-2; d_call: NA; clone_size: NA; j_call: TRBJ2-2; cdr3_aa: CASSQGLDAGELFF; cdr3_nt: TGCGCCAGCAGCCAGGGACTCGACGCCGGGGAGCTGTTTTTT
v_call: TRBV29-1; d_call: TRBD1; clone_size: few; j_call: TRBJ1-4; cdr3_aa: CSVVGGQGSGEKLFF; cdr3_nt: TGCAGCGTTGTGGGGGGACAGGGATCGGGCGAAAAACTGTTTTTT